The 15 T cell receptor beta chains given below trace back to one sample, sequenced in a study of blood T cell repertoires in COVID-19. The repertoire was sequenced with immunoSEQ multiplex PCR; TCRdb's copy has only in-frame clones and lacks some. Of about 220,000 clones in the sample, 84% were seen once. The sequencing sample was made of peripheral blood. Receptors originate from a man between 45 and 60 years old with active or convalescent COVID-19.

DNA of the CDR3: TGCGCCAGCAGCTTGGTTCCGGGGGCTGAAGCTTTCTTT. It is translated as CASSLVPGAEAFF. J is TRBJ1-1 and V is TRBV5-1; D may be TRBD1 (5 bases). Trimming removed 0 bases at V and 6 bases at J, with 9 bases between. Germline CDR1 is SGHRS and CDR2 is YFSETQ. This CDR3 has 13 residues.

In its sample, this clone was seen many times. This chain links TRBV7-9 with TRBJ2-7; the D gene is possibly TRBD2 (6 bases). V lost 10 bases and J 5 bases, leaving 18 bases between the germline ends. The length of the CDR3 is 13 residues. CDR1 SEHNR and CDR2 FQNEAQ come from the germline V gene (reference sequence). The CDR3 nucleotides read TGTGCCACCAGGACTGTAGCTAGCGACGAGCAGTACTTC. Translated: CATRTVASDEQYF.

The chain recombines TRBV20-1 with TRBJ1-1; D gene uncertain. Per the germline V gene, CDR1 is DFQATT and CDR2 is SNEGSKA (reference sequence). CDR3 length: 11 amino acids. V dropped 7 bases and J dropped 6 bases, with 12 bases sitting between them. DNA for the CDR3: TGCAGTGTTCCCCAGGAAGCTGAAGCTTTCTTT. Translating gives CSVPQEAEAFF.

The chain is built from TRBV24-1 and TRBJ1-4; D not resolved. V shed 10 bases and J shed 7 bases, with 18 bases lying between them. The CDR3 contains 14 residues. Germline loops: CDR1 KGHDR, CDR2 SFDVKD. The CDR3 sequence: CATKFRPRSEKLFF. The CDR3 DNA reads TGTGCCACTAAATTCAGGCCCCGCAGTGAAAAACTGTTTTTT.

V and J are TRBV4-1 and TRBJ1-5; the match to TRBD1 covers 7 bases. CDR1 MGHRA and CDR2 YSYEKL come from the germline V gene. J gave up 0 bases and V 4 bases, and 6 bases lay outside the gene matches. This CDR3 spans 16 amino acids. The CDR3 loop is CASSPSTGNSNQPQHF. DNA of the CDR3: TGCGCCAGCAGCCCCTCGACAGGGAATAGCAATCAGCCCCAGCATTTT.

This chain joins TRBV29-1 and TRBJ1-1; D unresolved. Trimming took 5 bases from V and 2 from J, leaving 12 bases between them. The CDR3 length is 13 residues. Germline assignment: CDR1 SQVTM and CDR2 ANQGSEA. The CDR3, as DNA: TGCAGCGTTCCGAAGCAGGTTAACACTGAAGCTTTCTTT. Protein product: CSVPKQVNTEAFF.

This rearrangement joins TRBV6-6 to TRBJ2-7, with 10 positions matching TRBD2. CDR3 length equals 15 residues. The germline gives CDR1 MNHNY, CDR2 SVGAGI (reference sequence). V shed 7 bases, J shed 7 bases, and the junction held 13 bases outside the gene matches. CDR3 sequence (DNA): TGTGCCAGCAAACTTAAAGCGGGAGGGCCGCGGGAGCAGTACTTC. It encodes CASKLKAGGPREQYF.

The chain joins TRBV6-1 to TRBJ2-7; no reliable D call. V gave up 2 bases and J gave up 6 bases, with 11 bases separating them. Germline CDR1 is MNHNS and CDR2 is SASEGT. The CDR3 covers 13 residues. CDR3 protein: CASSELFVSEQYV. CDR3 coding DNA: TGTGCCAGCAGTGAACTTTTTGTATCCGAGCAGTACGTC.

The rearrangement uses TRBV5-8 and TRBJ1-1; 9 bases agree with TRBD1. The trim removed 4 bases at V and 1 base at J, leaving 2 bases unmatched. Germline CDR1 reads SGHTS; CDR2 reads YDEGEE. The CDR3 is 14 residues long. CDR3 bases: TGTGCCAGCAGCCCGGGACAGGGGAACACTGAAGCTTTCTTT. Protein product: CASSPGQGNTEAFF.

The chain combines TRBV7-2 with TRBJ2-5; D remains unclear. The CDR3 has 15 residues. With 1 base removed from V and 2 bases from J, the gap between germline ends came to 11 bases. Germline assignment: CDR1 SGHTA and CDR2 FQGNSA. This CDR3 is CASSLVRDTQETQYF. CDR3 nucleotides: TGTGCCAGCAGCTTAGTACGCGATACTCAAGAGACCCAGTACTTC.

V usage is TRBV28 and J usage is TRBJ2-5; D is possibly TRBD1 (6 bases). V lost 5 bases to trimming and J lost 3 bases, with 13 bases between them. This CDR3 has 14 residues. CDR1 is MDHEN and CDR2 is SYDVKM in the germline V gene. The CDR3 bases are TGTGCCAGCAGTCCCCAGGGGAGAGAAGAGACCCAGTACTTC. Protein: CASSPQGREETQYF.

This chain links TRBV20-1 with TRBJ1-1, with TRBD1 as a possible D gene (5 bases). V lost 3 bases to trimming and J lost 7 bases, with 12 bases between them. This CDR3 has 12 residues. Per germline, CDR1 DFQATT and CDR2 SNEGSKA (reference sequence). DNA of the CDR3: TGCAGTGCTAGTCCACGACAGAGTGAAGCTTTCTTT. This sequence encodes CSASPRQSEAFF.

The gene calls are TRBV13 and TRBJ1-1; a possible D gene is TRBD1 (5 bases). With 4 bases removed from V and 4 bases from J, the gap between germline ends came to 13 bases. This CDR3 is 14 amino acids long. CDR1 and CDR2 from the germline V gene are PRHDT and FYEKMQ (reference sequence). The CDR3 DNA is TGTGCCAGCAGCTACCCGACAGCAGCCACTGAAGCTTTCTTT. This encodes CASSYPTAATEAFF. Filled out from reference TRBV13 and TRBJ1-1, the complete variable domain reads AAGVIQSPRHLIKEKRETATLKCYPIPRHDTVYWYQQGPGQDPQFLISFYEKMQSDKGSIPDRFSAQQFSDYHSELNMSSLELGDSALYFCASSYPTAATEAFFGQGTRLTVV.

This rearrangement joins TRBV29-1 to TRBJ1-1; a possible D gene is TRBD1 (6 bases). Germline V CDR1 and CDR2: SQVTM, ANQGSEA. Between the trimmed V and J ends, which lost 5 bases and 4 bases, there was a span of 14 bases. This CDR3 region has 13 residues. This CDR3 reads CSVTRGGGTEAFF. The CDR3 nucleotides read TGCAGCGTTACCCGAGGGGGTGGCACTGAAGCTTTCTTT.

The V call is TRBV7-9, the J call TRBJ1-4, with 8 bases identical to TRBD1. CDR1 and CDR2 (germline): SEHNR, FQNEAQ (reference sequence). V trimming: 2 bases; J trimming: 8 bases; junction bases outside the gene matches: 7. CDR3 length: 15 residues. The CDR3 region is CASSLSAGGLEKLFF. The CDR3 DNA sequence: TGTGCCAGCAGCTTATCAGCAGGGGGCCTCGAAAAACTGTTTTTT.